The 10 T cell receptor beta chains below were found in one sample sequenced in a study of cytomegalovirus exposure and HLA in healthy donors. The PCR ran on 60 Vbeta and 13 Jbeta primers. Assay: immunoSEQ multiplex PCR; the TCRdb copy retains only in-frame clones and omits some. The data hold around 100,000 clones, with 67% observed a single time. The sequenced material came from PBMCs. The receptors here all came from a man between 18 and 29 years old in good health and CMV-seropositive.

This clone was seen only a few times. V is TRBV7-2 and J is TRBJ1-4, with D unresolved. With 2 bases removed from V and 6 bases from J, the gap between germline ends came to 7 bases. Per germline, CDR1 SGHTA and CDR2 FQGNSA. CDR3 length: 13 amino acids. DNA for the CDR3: TGTGCCAGCAGCTTATTGGCAGATGAAAAACTGTTTTTT. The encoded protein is CASSLLADEKLFF.

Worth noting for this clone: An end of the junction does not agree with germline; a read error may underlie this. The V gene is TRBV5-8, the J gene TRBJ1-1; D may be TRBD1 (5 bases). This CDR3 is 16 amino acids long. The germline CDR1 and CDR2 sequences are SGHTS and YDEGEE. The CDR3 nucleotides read TGTGCCGGCAGCTTGGTCCTTTTCAGGGTGAACACTGAAGCTTTCTTT. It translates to CAGSLVLFRVNTEAFF.

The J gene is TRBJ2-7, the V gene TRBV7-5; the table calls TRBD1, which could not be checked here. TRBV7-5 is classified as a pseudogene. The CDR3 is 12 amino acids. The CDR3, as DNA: TGTGTCAGAAGCTGGCCCCACTACGAGCAGTACTTC. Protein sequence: CVRSWPHYEQYF.

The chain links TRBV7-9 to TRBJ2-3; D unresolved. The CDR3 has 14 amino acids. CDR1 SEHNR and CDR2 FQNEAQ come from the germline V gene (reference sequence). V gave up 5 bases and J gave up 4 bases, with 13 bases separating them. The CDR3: CASSVDGPPDTQYF. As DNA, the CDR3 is TGTGCCAGCAGCGTCGATGGCCCGCCAGATACGCAGTATTTT.

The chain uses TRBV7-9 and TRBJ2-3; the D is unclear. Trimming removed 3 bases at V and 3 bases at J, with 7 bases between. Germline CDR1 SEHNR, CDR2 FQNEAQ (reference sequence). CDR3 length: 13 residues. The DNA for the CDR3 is TGTGCCAGCAGCTTTTACTTAACAGATACGCAGTATTTT. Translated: CASSFYLTDTQYF.

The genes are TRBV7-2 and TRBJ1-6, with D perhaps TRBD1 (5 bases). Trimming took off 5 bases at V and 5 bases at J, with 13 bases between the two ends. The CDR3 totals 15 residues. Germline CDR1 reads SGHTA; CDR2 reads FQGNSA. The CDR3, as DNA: TGTGCCAGCAGCCCCATTTGGGGGGATAATTCACCCCTCCACTTT. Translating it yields CASSPIWGDNSPLHF. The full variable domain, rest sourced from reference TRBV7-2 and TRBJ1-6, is GAGVSQSPSNKVTEKGKDVELRCDPISGHTALYWYRQSLGQGLEFLIYFQGNSAPDKSGLPSDRFSAERTGGSVSTLTIQRTQQEDSAVYLCASSPIWGDNSPLHFGNGTRLTVT.

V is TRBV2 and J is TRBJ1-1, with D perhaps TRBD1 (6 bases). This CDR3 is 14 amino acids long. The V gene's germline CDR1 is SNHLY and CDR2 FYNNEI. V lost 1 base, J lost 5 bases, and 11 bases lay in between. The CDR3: CASSEEGGRTEAFF. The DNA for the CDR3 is TGTGCCAGCAGTGAAGAGGGGGGGAGGACTGAAGCTTTCTTT.

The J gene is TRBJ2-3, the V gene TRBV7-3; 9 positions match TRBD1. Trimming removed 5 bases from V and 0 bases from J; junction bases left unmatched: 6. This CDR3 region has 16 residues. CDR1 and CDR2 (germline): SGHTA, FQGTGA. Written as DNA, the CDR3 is TGTGCCAGCAGCCCGGTCGACAGGGGGAGCACAGATACGCAGTATTTT. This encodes CASSPVDRGSTDTQYF.

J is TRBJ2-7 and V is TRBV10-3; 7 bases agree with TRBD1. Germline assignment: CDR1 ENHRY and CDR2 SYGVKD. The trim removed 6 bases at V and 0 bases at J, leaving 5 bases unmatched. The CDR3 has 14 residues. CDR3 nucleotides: TGTGCCATCAGCCGGGACAGAGGCTCCTACGAGCAGTACTTC. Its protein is CAISRDRGSYEQYF.

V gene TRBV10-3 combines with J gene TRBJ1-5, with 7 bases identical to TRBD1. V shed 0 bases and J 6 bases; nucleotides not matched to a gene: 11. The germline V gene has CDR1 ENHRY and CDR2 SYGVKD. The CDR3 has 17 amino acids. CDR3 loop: CAISESGGQAVAQPQHF. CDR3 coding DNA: TGTGCCATCAGTGAGTCAGGAGGACAGGCTGTTGCTCAGCCCCAGCATTTT.